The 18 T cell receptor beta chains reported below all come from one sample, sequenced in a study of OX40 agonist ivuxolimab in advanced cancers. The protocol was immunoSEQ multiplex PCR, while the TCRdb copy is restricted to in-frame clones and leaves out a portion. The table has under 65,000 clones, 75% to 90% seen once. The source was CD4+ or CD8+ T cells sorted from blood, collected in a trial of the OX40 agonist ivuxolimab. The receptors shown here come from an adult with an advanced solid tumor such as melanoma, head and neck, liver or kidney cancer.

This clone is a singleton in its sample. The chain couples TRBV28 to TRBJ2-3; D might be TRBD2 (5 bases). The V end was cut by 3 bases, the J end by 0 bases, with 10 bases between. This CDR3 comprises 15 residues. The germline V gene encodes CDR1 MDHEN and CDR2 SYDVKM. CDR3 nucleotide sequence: TGTGCCAGCAGTTTGCGGGTCACTAGCACAGATACGCAGTATTTT. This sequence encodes CASSLRVTSTDTQYF.

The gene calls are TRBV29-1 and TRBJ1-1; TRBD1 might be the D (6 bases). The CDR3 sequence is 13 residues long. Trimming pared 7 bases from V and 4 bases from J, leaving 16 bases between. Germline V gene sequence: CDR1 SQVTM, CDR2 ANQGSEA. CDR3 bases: TGCAGCGCTGGAGGGGGTTTGAGCACTGAAGCTTTCTTT. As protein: CSAGGGLSTEAFF.

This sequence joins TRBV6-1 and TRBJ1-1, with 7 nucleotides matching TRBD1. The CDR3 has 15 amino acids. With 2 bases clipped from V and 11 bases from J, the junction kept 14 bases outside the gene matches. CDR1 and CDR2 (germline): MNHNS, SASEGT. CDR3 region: CASSETAGQGVLAFF. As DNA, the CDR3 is TGTGCCAGCAGTGAAACCGCGGGGCAGGGGGTATTGGCTTTCTTT.

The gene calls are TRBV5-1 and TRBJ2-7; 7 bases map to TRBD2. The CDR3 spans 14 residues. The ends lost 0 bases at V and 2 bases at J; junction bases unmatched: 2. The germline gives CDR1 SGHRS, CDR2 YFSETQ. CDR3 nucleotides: TGCGCCAGCAGCTTGGGACTAGCTACCTACGAGCAGTACTTC. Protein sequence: CASSLGLATYEQYF.

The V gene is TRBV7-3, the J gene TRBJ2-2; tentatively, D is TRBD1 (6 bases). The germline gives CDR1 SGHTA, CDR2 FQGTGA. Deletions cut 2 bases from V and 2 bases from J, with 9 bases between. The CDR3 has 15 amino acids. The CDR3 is CASSLGGLNTGELFF. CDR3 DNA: TGTGCCAGCAGCTTAGGGGGCCTTAACACCGGGGAGCTGTTTTTT. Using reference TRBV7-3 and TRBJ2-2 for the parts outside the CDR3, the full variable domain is GAGVSQTPSNKVTEKGKYVELRCDPISGHTALYWYRQSLGQGPEFLIYFQGTGAADDSGLPNDRFFAVRPEGSVSTLKIQRTERGDSAVYLCASSLGGLNTGELFFGEGSRLTVL.

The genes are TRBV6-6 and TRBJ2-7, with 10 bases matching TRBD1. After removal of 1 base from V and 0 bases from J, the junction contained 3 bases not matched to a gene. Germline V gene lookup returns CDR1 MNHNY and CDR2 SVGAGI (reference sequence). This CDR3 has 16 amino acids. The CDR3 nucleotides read TGTGCCAGCAGTTACTGGGGACAGGGGAGCTCCTACGAGCAGTACTTC. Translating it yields CASSYWGQGSSYEQYF.

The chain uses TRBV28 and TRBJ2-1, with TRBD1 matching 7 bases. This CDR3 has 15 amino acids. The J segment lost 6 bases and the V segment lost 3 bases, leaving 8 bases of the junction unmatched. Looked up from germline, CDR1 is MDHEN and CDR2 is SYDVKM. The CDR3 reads CASSFLQGLRNEQFF. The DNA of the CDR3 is TGTGCCAGCAGTTTTCTACAGGGGCTTCGCAATGAGCAGTTCTTC. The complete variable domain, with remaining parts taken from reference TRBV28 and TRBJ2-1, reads DVKVTQSSRYLVKRTGEKVFLECVQDMDHENMFWYRQDPGLGLRLIYFSYDVKMKEKGDIPEGYSVSREKKERFSLILESASTNQTSMYLCASSFLQGLRNEQFFGPGTRLTVL.

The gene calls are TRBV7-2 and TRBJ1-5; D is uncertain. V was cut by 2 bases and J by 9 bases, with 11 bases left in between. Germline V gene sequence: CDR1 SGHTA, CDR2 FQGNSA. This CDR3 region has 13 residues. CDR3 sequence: CASSLISDGPQHF. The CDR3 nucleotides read TGTGCCAGCAGCTTAATATCTGATGGGCCCCAGCATTTT.

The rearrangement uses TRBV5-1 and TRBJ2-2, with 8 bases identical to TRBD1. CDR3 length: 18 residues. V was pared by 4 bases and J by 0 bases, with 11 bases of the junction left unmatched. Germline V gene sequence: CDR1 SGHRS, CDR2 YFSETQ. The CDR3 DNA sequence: TGCGCCAGCAGCCCAGGGACAGGCAGATACGCGAACACCGGGGAGCTGTTTTTT. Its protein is CASSPGTGRYANTGELFF.

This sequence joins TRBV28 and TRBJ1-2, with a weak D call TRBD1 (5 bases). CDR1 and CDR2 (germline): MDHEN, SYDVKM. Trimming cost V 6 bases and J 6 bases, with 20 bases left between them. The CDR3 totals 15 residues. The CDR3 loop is CASRTGTERWDGYTF. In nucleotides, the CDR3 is TGTGCCAGCAGGACCGGGACTGAGAGATGGGATGGCTACACCTTC.

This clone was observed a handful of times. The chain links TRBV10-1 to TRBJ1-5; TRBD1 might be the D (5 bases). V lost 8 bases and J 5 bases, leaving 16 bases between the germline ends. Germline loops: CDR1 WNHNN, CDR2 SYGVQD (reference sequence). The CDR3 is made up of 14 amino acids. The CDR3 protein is CASFDQTGDQPQHF. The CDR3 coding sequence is TGCGCCAGCTTCGATCAAACGGGGGATCAGCCCCAGCATTTT.

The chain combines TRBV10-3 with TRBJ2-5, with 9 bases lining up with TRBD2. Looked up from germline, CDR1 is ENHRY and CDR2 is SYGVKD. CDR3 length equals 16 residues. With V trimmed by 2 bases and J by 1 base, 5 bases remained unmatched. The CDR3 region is CAISEGLAGTQETQYF. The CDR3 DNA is TGTGCCATCAGTGAGGGTCTAGCGGGGACCCAAGAGACCCAGTACTTC.

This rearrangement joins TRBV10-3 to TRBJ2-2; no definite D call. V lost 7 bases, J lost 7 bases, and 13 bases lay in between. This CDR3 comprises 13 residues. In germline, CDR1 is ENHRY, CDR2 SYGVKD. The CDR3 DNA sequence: TGTGCCATCACCGAACTCGGAAACGGGGAGCTGTTTTTT. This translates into CAITELGNGELFF.

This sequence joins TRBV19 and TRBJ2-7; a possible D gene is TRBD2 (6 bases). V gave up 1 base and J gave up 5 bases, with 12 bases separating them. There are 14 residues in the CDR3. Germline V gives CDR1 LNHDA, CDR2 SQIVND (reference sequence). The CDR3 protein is CASSIGEAGNEQYF. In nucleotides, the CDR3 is TGTGCCAGTAGTATAGGAGAGGCGGGAAACGAGCAGTACTTC.

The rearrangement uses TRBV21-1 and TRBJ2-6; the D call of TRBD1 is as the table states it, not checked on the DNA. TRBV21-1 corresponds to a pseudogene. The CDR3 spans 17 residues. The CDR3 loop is CAVDRQGALLGANVLTF. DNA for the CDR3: TGTGCCGTCGATAGACAGGGGGCTTTGTTAGGGGCCAACGTCCTGACTTTC.

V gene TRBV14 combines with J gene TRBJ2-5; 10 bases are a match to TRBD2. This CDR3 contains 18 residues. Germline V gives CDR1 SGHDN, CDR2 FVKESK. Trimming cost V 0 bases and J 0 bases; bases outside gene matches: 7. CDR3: CASSQDSATSGYQETQYF. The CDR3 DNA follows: TGTGCCAGCAGCCAAGATAGTGCGACTAGCGGGTACCAAGAGACCCAGTACTTC.

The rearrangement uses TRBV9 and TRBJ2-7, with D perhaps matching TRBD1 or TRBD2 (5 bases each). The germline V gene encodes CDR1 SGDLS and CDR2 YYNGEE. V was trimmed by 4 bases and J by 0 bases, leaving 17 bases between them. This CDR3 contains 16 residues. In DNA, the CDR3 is TGTGCCAGCAGCCCCCGGGGCGCAGAGAGCTCCTACGAGCAGTACTTC. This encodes CASSPRGAESSYEQYF.

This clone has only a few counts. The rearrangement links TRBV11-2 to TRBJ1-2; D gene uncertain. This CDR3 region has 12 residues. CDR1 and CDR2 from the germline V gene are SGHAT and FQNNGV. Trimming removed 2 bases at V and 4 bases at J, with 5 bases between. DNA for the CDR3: TGTGCCAGCAGCTTAAACACCTATGGCTACACCTTC. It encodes CASSLNTYGYTF.